This is a list of T cell receptor beta chains from one sample in a study of blood T cell repertoires in COVID-19. The data were produced by immunoSEQ multiplex PCR, yet TCRdb's version contains in-frame clones alone and is incomplete. This table holds some 27,000 clones, around nine tenths found once. The sample consisted of peripheral blood. The receptors here all came from a man between 50 and 59 years old with active COVID-19. The CDR3 runs from the conserved cysteine through the conserved F or W. D genes are given only for firm matches. Expanded clones get a size class; other rows say once, few or many, or leave the size out.

>-|TRBD1|TRBV24-1|TRBJ1-2
CATSDWTGENYGYTF
TGTGCCACCAGTGATTGGACAGGGGAGAACTATGGCTACACCTTC
>once|TRBD1|TRBV6-5|TRBJ2-3
CASSSQGAVDTQYF
TGTGCCAGCAGTTCCCAGGGGGCAGTGGATACGCAGTATTTT
>-|TRBD1|TRBV19|TRBJ2-2
CASSIGGQTYTGELFF
TGTGCCAGTAGTATAGGGGGACAGACCTACACCGGGGAGCTGTTTTTT
>-|TRBD2|TRBV11-3|TRBJ2-1
CASSFGTTSSYNEQFF
TGTGCCAGCAGCTTTGGGACTACCAGCTCCTACAATGAGCAGTTCTTC
>once|-|TRBV2|TRBJ2-7
CASRIDSYEQYF
TGTGCCAGCAGAATCGACAGCTACGAGCAGTACTTC
>-|TRBD1|TRBV18|TRBJ1-6
CASSPRLTGTGGNNSPLHF
TGTGCCAGCTCACCTAGGTTAACCGGGACAGGGGGCAATAATTCACCCCTCCACTTT
>-|-|TRBV16|TRBJ2-2
CASSPYLDRNTGELFF
TGTGCCAGCAGCCCATATTTGGACAGGAACACCGGGGAGCTGTTTTTT
>-|TRBD2|TRBV19|TRBJ2-1
CASNIAGVNNEQFF
TGTGCCAGTAACATAGCGGGAGTCAACAATGAGCAGTTCTTC
>-|TRBD1|TRBV28|TRBJ1-5
CASSFLRGQGAGGNQPQHF
TGTGCCAGCAGTTTCCTTCGGGGACAGGGGGCGGGAGGCAATCAGCCCCAGCATTTT
>-|TRBD1|TRBV15|TRBJ1-2
CATSRPGTGAPNYGYTF
TGTGCCACCAGCAGACCCGGGACAGGGGCGCCTAACTATGGCTACACCTTC
>-|TRBD1|TRBV6-2/TRBV6-3|TRBJ1-2
CASSSLGQRYGYTF
TGTGCCAGCAGTTCCCTGGGACAGCGCTATGGCTACACCTTC
>once|-|TRBV5-1|TRBJ2-7
CASSLQDYEQYF
TGCGCCAGCAGCTTGCAGGACTACGAGCAGTACTTC
>-|-|TRBV5-1|TRBJ1-3
CASSLDRLSSGNTIYF
TGCGCCAGCAGCTTGGACCGCCTGAGCTCTGGAAACACCATATATTTT
>-|TRBD1|TRBV5-1|TRBJ1-2
CASAQGAEYGYTF
TGCGCCAGCGCTCAGGGGGCGGAGTATGGCTACACCTTC
>-|TRBD1|TRBV7-8|TRBJ1-5
CASSGTGGNQPQHF
TGTGCCAGCAGCGGCACAGGGGGCAATCAGCCCCAGCATTTT
>once|TRBD1|TRBV28|TRBJ2-5
CASSFKGAFQETQYF
TGTGCCAGCAGTTTTAAGGGGGCTTTCCAAGAGACCCAGTACTTC
>-|-|TRBV6-2/TRBV6-3|TRBJ1-5
CASSYSRVMGNQPQHF
TGTGCCAGCAGTTACTCCCGGGTGATGGGCAATCAGCCCCAGCATTTT
>-|TRBD2|TRBV5-1|TRBJ2-3
CASSLAASGGRDTQYF
TGCGCCAGCAGCTTGGCGGCTAGCGGGGGTCGGGATACGCAGTATTTT
>-|-|TRBV29-1|TRBJ2-2
CSADYNTGELFF
TGCAGCGCGGACTATAACACCGGGGAGCTGTTTTTT
>-|TRBD1|TRBV11-2|TRBJ2-6
CASSLGQAGGANVLTF
TGTGCCAGCAGCTTGGGACAGGCGGGTGGGGCCAACGTCCTGACTTTC
>-|-|TRBV28|TRBJ2-1
CASSSYGQTFNEQFF
TGTGCCAGCAGCTCTTACGGACAAACTTTCAATGAGCAGTTCTTC
>-|-|TRBV24-1|TRBJ1-5
CATSLGNQPQHF
TGTGCCACCAGCCTAGGCAATCAGCCCCAGCATTTT
>-|-|TRBV27|TRBJ2-3
CASCPRRGSTDTQYF
TGTGCCAGCTGCCCCCGGAGGGGTTCGACAGATACGCAGTATTTT
>-|TRBD2|TRBV18|TRBJ2-1
CASSPSGGTYNEQFF
TGTGCCAGCTCACCCAGCGGGGGCACCTACAATGAGCAGTTCTTC
>-|-|TRBV7-8|TRBJ2-5
CASKFNLGLQETQYF
TGTGCCAGCAAATTTAATCTCGGGTTACAAGAGACCCAGTACTTC
>few|TRBD1|TRBV2|TRBJ1-5
CASGTGLRGSNQPQHF
TGTGCCAGCGGGACAGGGTTACGGGGTAGCAATCAGCCCCAGCATTTT
>-|TRBD2|TRBV5-1|TRBJ2-5
CASSLGLAGTQETQYF
TGCGCCAGCAGCTTGGGACTAGCGGGAACCCAAGAGACCCAGTACTTC
>once|TRBD1|TRBV5-4|TRBJ1-2
CASGGGRAVDGYTF
TGTGCCAGCGGAGGGGGCAGGGCAGTAGACGGCTACACCTTC
>-|-|TRBV9|TRBJ2-1
CASTERDSPYNEQFF
TGTGCCAGCACCGAACGGGACTCCCCCTACAATGAGCAGTTCTTC
>few|TRBD1|TRBV6-5|TRBJ1-4
CASSYARQGLNEKLFF
TGTGCCAGCAGTTACGCACGACAGGGCCTCAATGAAAAACTGTTTTTT
>-|-|TRBV19|TRBJ2-2
CASRPGANTGELFF
TGTGCCAGTAGGCCAGGGGCGAACACCGGGGAGCTGTTTTTT
>-|-|TRBV4-1|TRBJ2-1
CASSQNPAYNEQFF
TGCGCCAGCAGCCAAAATCCCGCCTACAATGAGCAGTTCTTC
>-|-|TRBV5-4|TRBJ2-7
CASSLWSREQYF
TGTGCCAGCAGCTTGTGGTCCCGGGAGCAGTACTTC
>-|TRBD1|TRBV5-5|TRBJ1-2
CASSLGQGINYGYTF
TGTGCCAGCAGCTTGGGACAGGGGATCAACTATGGCTACACCTTC
>-|-|TRBV6-2/TRBV6-3|TRBJ2-1
CASSYLGVRDNEQFF
TGTGCCAGCAGTTACTTGGGAGTTAGAGACAATGAGCAGTTCTTC
>-|TRBD2|TRBV6-6|TRBJ2-5
CASTTSGTSEETQYF
TGTGCCAGTACTACCTCCGGGACTAGCGAAGAGACCCAGTACTTC
>-|TRBD2|TRBV7-2|TRBJ2-7
CASSLATRGSYEQYF
TGTGCCAGCAGCTTAGCGACGCGGGGGAGTTACGAGCAGTACTTC
>-|TRBD1|TRBV12-3/TRBV12-4|TRBJ1-1
CASSYTGDTEAFF
TGTGCCAGCAGTTATACAGGGGACACTGAAGCTTTCTTT
>-|TRBD1|TRBV11-2|TRBJ2-5
CASSRDRGETQYF
TGTGCCAGCAGCCGGGACAGGGGAGAGACCCAGTACTTC
>-|TRBD1|TRBV6-5|TRBJ1-4
CASRSGTGGEKLFF
TGTGCCAGCAGGTCCGGGACAGGGGGCGAAAAACTGTTTTTT
>-|TRBD2|TRBV18|TRBJ2-7
CASSPPNSGGYEQYF
TGTGCCAGCTCACCACCTAATAGCGGGGGTTACGAGCAGTACTTC
>-|-|TRBV15|TRBJ2-2
CATSRLSQGHANTGELFF
TGTGCCACCAGCAGGTTGAGCCAGGGACACGCGAACACCGGGGAGCTGTTTTTT
>-|-|TRBV10-2|TRBJ1-5
CASSEFGTPYSNQPQHF
TGCGCCAGCAGTGAGTTTGGGACACCGTATAGCAATCAGCCCCAGCATTTT
>-|-|TRBV2|TRBJ2-7
CASSEGSRGPSYEQYF
TGTGCCAGCAGTGAAGGCTCCAGGGGCCCCTCCTACGAGCAGTACTTC
>-|-|TRBV7-2|TRBJ2-1
CASSLAGTYNEQFF
TGTGCCAGCAGCTTAGCCGGGACCTACAATGAGCAGTTCTTC
>-|-|TRBV23-1|TRBJ1-2
CASSQSGRVYTF
TGCGCCAGCAGTCAATCGGGCAGGGTTTACACCTTC
>-|-|TRBV7-8|TRBJ1-5
CASSLFWSGLNQPQHF
TGTGCCAGCAGCTTATTCTGGTCGGGTTTAAATCAGCCCCAGCATTTT
>-|-|TRBV11-2|TRBJ2-1
CASSLDRTFDNEQFF
TGTGCCAGCAGCTTAGACCGGACATTCGACAATGAGCAGTTCTTC
>-|-|TRBV18|TRBJ1-1
CASSPIKENSLEAFF
TGTGCCAGCTCACCGATTAAAGAAAACAGTCTTGAAGCTTTCTTT
>-|TRBD2|TRBV4-1|TRBJ2-7
CASSQPTSGIYEQYF
TGCGCCAGCAGCCAACCGACTAGCGGTATATACGAGCAGTACTTC
>-|-|TRBV2|TRBJ1-3
CASSERGVLSGNTIYF
TGTGCCAGCAGTGAGCGGGGCGTTCTCTCTGGAAACACCATATATTTT
>-|TRBD1|TRBV11-2|TRBJ1-1
CASSPGQGAYDTEAFF
TGTGCCAGCAGCCCTGGACAGGGGGCTTACGACACTGAAGCTTTCTTT
>-|TRBD1|TRBV19|TRBJ2-1
CASSRPTGASYNEQFF
TGTGCCAGTAGTAGACCGACAGGGGCCTCCTACAATGAGCAGTTCTTC
>once|-|TRBV5-1|TRBJ2-1
CASSLGQTYNEQFF
TGCGCCAGCAGCTTGGGCCAGACCTACAATGAGCAGTTCTTC
>-|TRBD2|TRBV9|TRBJ2-1
CASSVTSGAYNEQFF
TGTGCCAGCAGCGTTACTAGCGGAGCCTACAATGAGCAGTTCTTC
>-|TRBD1|TRBV18|TRBJ2-1
CASSPGTGSNEQFF
TGTGCCAGCTCACCAGGGACAGGGAGCAATGAGCAGTTCTTC
>-|-|TRBV5-6|TRBJ1-2
CASSLVRRGYTF
TGTGCCAGCAGCTTGGTTCGGAGGGGCTACACCTTC